Below, 22 T cell receptor beta chains from the same sample are listed, as sequenced in a study of regulatory T cells in long-lasting Graves disease. Time point indicated: persistent/refractory GD, antithyroid drugs over 5 years with positive TRAb. From RNA extracted from PBMCs, the TCR library was made. CDR3 regions were amplified by Arm-PCR using iRepertoire HTBI primers to build TCR beta libraries. TCRdb reprocessed the multiplex PCR reads with MiXCR, giving one entry per CDR3 protein. In the table there are some 440,000 distinct CDR3 sequences, around 21% of which are singletons. The source was peripheral blood mononuclear cells (PBMCs), collected when the disease was refractory, from a patient treated with antithyroid drugs. Receptors were obtained from a female donor with Graves disease.

The rearrangement links TRBV13 to TRBJ1-1; TRBD1 agrees at 8 bases. Germline assignment: CDR1 PRHDT and CDR2 FYEKMQ (reference sequence). There are 18 residues in the CDR3. V shed 5 bases, J shed 0 bases, and the junction held 14 bases outside the gene matches. The CDR3 coding sequence is TGTGCCAGCAGCCCTCTCGGACAGGGCGGGCGAATGAACACTGAAGCTTTCTTT. Its protein is CASSPLGQGGRMNTEAFF.

This clonotype was seen many times. The chain couples TRBV2 to TRBJ1-1; D may be TRBD1 (6 bases). V gave up 4 bases and J gave up 3 bases, with 12 bases separating them. The V gene's germline CDR1 is SNHLY and CDR2 FYNNEI. This CDR3 is built from 14 residues. The CDR3 nucleotides read TGTGCCAGCAGTGTTGCTGGACAGCACACTGAAGCTTTCTTT. Protein: CASSVAGQHTEAFF.

This clonotype has only a few counts. The rearrangement uses TRBV29-1 and TRBJ2-6; D is unclear. Germline V gene lookup returns CDR1 SQVTM and CDR2 ANQGSEA. The CDR3 runs to 13 residues. V was pared by 2 bases and J by 4 bases, with 6 bases between. Written as DNA, the CDR3 is TGCAGCGTTGAATTACGGGGGGCCAACGTCCTGACTTTC. Translating gives CSVELRGANVLTF.

This clonotype was seen ten or more times. The V and J genes are TRBV30 and TRBJ1-4, with D perhaps matching TRBD1 (5 bases). Germline V lookup: CDR1 GTSNPN, CDR2 SVGIG (reference sequence). CDR3 length equals 14 residues. V lost 0 bases and J 5 bases, leaving 10 bases between the germline ends. DNA of the CDR3: TGTGCCTGGAGTGTCCCGGGGCGCAATGAAAAACTGTTTTTT. As protein: CAWSVPGRNEKLFF.

The J gene is TRBJ2-2, the V gene TRBV19, with D hard to call. V was cut by 3 bases and J by 2 bases, with 10 bases left in between. The CDR3 extends over 15 amino acids. Germline V lookup: CDR1 LNHDA, CDR2 SQIVND (reference sequence). CDR3 sequence (DNA): TGTGCCAGTAGTATTTTTGGGGTTAACACCGGGGAGCTGTTTTTT. Translation gives CASSIFGVNTGELFF. The whole variable domain, remainder taken from reference TRBV19 and TRBJ2-2, is DGGITQSPKYLFRKEGQNVTLSCEQNLNHDAMYWYRQDPGQGLRLIYYSQIVNDFQKGDIAEGYSVSREKKESFPLTVTSAQKNPTAFYLCASSIFGVNTGELFFGEGSRLTVL.

This clonotype has only a few counts. The CDR3 DNA reads as TGTGCCAGCAGCTTAGGAAGGGGGTGGGTGGCCAACGTCCTGACTTTC. Its protein is CASSLGRGWVANVLTF. V is TRBV7-8 and J is TRBJ2-6; D perhaps matches TRBD1 (6 bases). With 1 base removed from V and 6 bases from J, the gap between germline ends came to 13 bases. The CDR3 runs to 16 residues. Germline assignment: CDR1 SGHVS and CDR2 FQNEAQ.

The chain joins TRBV7-9 to TRBJ1-1; D is perhaps TRBD1 (5 bases). V lost 5 bases, J lost 5 bases, and 12 bases lay in between. Germline V gene lookup returns CDR1 SEHNR and CDR2 FQNEAQ (reference sequence). This CDR3 spans 13 amino acids. The CDR3 DNA follows: TGTGCCAGCAGCCAAACCAGGGAAACTGAAGCTTTCTTT. Translated, it gives CASSQTRETEAFF.

In its sample, this clonotype was seen many times. The V and J genes are TRBV7-8 and TRBJ2-7, with D perhaps being TRBD1 or TRBD2 (5 bases each). The CDR3 sequence is 16 residues long. V was clipped by 5 bases and J by 6 bases, with 23 bases between them. Germline-derived CDR1 and CDR2 are SGHVS and FQNEAQ. In DNA, the CDR3 is TGTGCCAGCAGCGAACGACGGGACCCAAGGCGGTTCGAGCAGTACTTC. It encodes CASSERRDPRRFEQYF.

This chain links TRBV29-1 with TRBJ2-2; 12 nucleotides agree with TRBD2. The V segment lost 4 bases and the J segment 4 bases; nucleotides outside the gene matches: 7. Germline lookup yields CDR1 SQVTM and CDR2 ANQGSEA. The CDR3 loop spans 16 amino acids. The CDR3 loop reads CSVAETSGSFTGELFF. The CDR3 DNA follows: TGCAGCGTTGCCGAGACTAGCGGGAGTTTCACCGGGGAGCTGTTTTTT.

This clonotype was observed many times. This chain uses TRBV30 with TRBJ2-5; TRBD1 or TRBD2 may be the D gene (5 bases each). The CDR3 consists of 15 residues. Trimming removed 0 bases at V and 3 bases at J, with 14 bases between. Germline-derived CDR1 and CDR2 are GTSNPN and SVGIG (reference sequence). CDR3 nucleotides: TGTGCCTGGAGTGTAGGGACCTACGACAAAGAGACCCAGTACTTC. Its translation: CAWSVGTYDKETQYF.

This clonotype turned up a few times. This chain joins TRBV5-1 and TRBJ2-5; no reliable D call. Per germline, CDR1 SGHRS and CDR2 YFSETQ. This CDR3 has 15 residues. With 3 bases removed from V and 4 bases from J, the gap between germline ends came to 16 bases. The CDR3, as DNA: TGCGCCAGCAGCTCGGACGGAGTCGCGTCAGAGACCCAGTACTTC. It yields the protein CASSSDGVASETQYF.

This clonotype was detected ten times or more. The chain carries TRBV2 and TRBJ2-5; the D gene is possibly TRBD2 (6 bases). V was shortened by 7 bases and J by 2 bases, with 17 bases between the two germline ends. CDR3 length: 15 amino acids. CDR1 SNHLY and CDR2 FYNNEI come from the germline V gene. CDR3 amino acids: CASKGPSELQETQYF. For the CDR3, the DNA is TGTGCCAGCAAAGGCCCTAGCGAACTGCAAGAGACCCAGTACTTC.

In its sample, this clonotype was seen a few times. The V gene is TRBV25-1, the J gene TRBJ1-6, with 9 bases fitting TRBD1. Germline V lookup: CDR1 MGHDK, CDR2 SYGVNS. The V segment lost 6 bases and the J segment 5 bases; nucleotides outside the gene matches: 2. The CDR3 is 14 residues long. The DNA of the CDR3 is TGTGCCAGCAGGTGGACAGGGGATAATTCACCCCTCCACTTT. It yields the protein CASRWTGDNSPLHF.

This clonotype appeared a few times. A much bigger clone sits one base away, suggesting this may be a read error. The chain recombines TRBV2 with TRBJ1-2; TRBD1 might be the D (6 bases). The CDR3 is 13 residues long. Trimming stripped 8 bases from V and 2 bases from J, with 12 bases between. From germline, CDR1 is SNHLY and CDR2 FYNNEI. CDR3 coding DNA: TGTGCCAGCGGTAGAACAGGGAACTATGGCTACACCTTC. Protein sequence: CASGRTGNYGYTF. Based on the CDR3 plus reference TRBV2 and TRBJ1-2, the full variable domain is EPEVTQTPSHQVTQMGQEVILRCVPISNHLYFYWYRQILGQKVEFLVSFYNNEISEKSEIFDDQFSVERPDGSNFTLKIRSTKLEDSAMYFCASGRTGNYGYTFGSGTRLTVV.

The sample holds many counts of this clonotype. The chain joins TRBV12-3 or TRBV12-4 to TRBJ1-1; 10 nucleotides agree with TRBD1. Trimming removed 5 bases from V and 6 bases from J; junction bases left unmatched: 12. The CDR3 is 16 amino acids. For the CDR3, the DNA is TGTGCCAGCAGTCACCGGGACAGGGGCACCATTCCTGAAGCTTTCTTT. Amino acids: CASSHRDRGTIPEAFF.

About this clonotype: A read error is possible here, since a much larger clone lies one base away. This likely comes from a read error, as the CDR3 has no conserved phenylalanine or tryptophan at its end. The rearrangement links TRBV28 to TRBJ1-1, with TRBD1 matching 10 bases. The CDR3 is 15 residues long. The trim removed 5 bases at V and 4 bases at J, leaving 7 bases unmatched. Germline-derived CDR1 and CDR2 are MDHEN and SYDVKM. The CDR3 DNA reads TGTGCCAGCAGTCCCTTGGGACAGGGGTCCACTGAAGCTTTCTCT. It translates to CASSPLGQGSTEAFS.

The rearrangement uses TRBV2 and TRBJ2-7; 9 bases agree with TRBD2. The CDR3 has 15 amino acids. Germline CDR1 and CDR2: SNHLY and FYNNEI. Trimming at V came to 4 bases and at J to 7 bases, leaving 11 bases not matched to a gene. The CDR3 nucleotides are TGTGCCAGCAGTGCTGTAGCGGGAGACGTGTGGGAGCAGTACTTC. It is translated as CASSAVAGDVWEQYF.

With respect to this clonotype: A read error may be the cause here, since a much bigger clone is one base away. The chain has TRBV2 and TRBJ1-2; the D gene is possibly TRBD1 (6 bases). V lost 5 bases and J lost 4, with 14 bases in between. There are 14 residues in the CDR3. In germline, CDR1 is SNHLY, CDR2 FYNNEI. This chain's CDR3 is CASSRTEFSYGYTF. The DNA of the CDR3 is TGTGCCAGCAGTCGGACAGAGTTTTCCTATGGCTACACCTTC.

The V and J genes are TRBV20-1 and TRBJ2-7; 9 bases map to TRBD2. CDR3 size: 16 residues. V shed 1 base and J 5 bases; nucleotides not matched to a gene: 12. The V gene's germline CDR1 is DFQATT and CDR2 SNEGSKA (reference sequence). CDR3 protein: CSARVRLAGFRDEQYF. CDR3 coding DNA: TGCAGTGCTAGAGTTCGGCTAGCGGGATTCCGGGACGAGCAGTACTTC.

The table lists this clonotype with many counts. The J gene is TRBJ1-5, the V gene TRBV28; 7 positions agree with TRBD1. CDR1 is MDHEN, CDR2 SYDVKM, per germline. Trimming took 8 bases from V and 2 from J; bases not matched to a gene: 3. The CDR3 sequence is 13 residues long. The CDR3 is CASQDRGNQPQHF. The CDR3 nucleotides are TGTGCCAGCCAAGACAGGGGCAATCAGCCCCAGCATTTT.

The gene calls are TRBV27 and TRBJ2-2; D possibly corresponds to TRBD2 (5 bases). V was pared by 1 base and J by 6 bases, with 15 bases between. The germline V gene encodes CDR1 MNHEY and CDR2 SMNVEV (reference sequence). This CDR3 is built from 16 residues. The CDR3 DNA reads TGTGCCAGCAGTTTATATCTTTGGGAGAGGGCCGGGGAGCTGTTTTTT. Its translation is CASSLYLWERAGELFF.

This clonotype showed up many times. This sequence joins TRBV6-5 and TRBJ1-5; D might be TRBD1 (5 bases). Looked up from germline, CDR1 is MNHEY and CDR2 is SVGAGI. Trimming shortened V by 0 bases and J by 2 bases, and 8 bases separated the two germline ends. CDR3 length equals 15 residues. For the CDR3, the DNA is TGTGCCAGCAGTTACTCGGGGCACGGCAATCAGCCCCAGCATTTT. Its translation: CASSYSGHGNQPQHF.